A selection of T cell receptor beta chains follows, all from one sample in a study of Ad26.COV2.S vaccination and SARS-CoV-2 variants. The protocol was immunoSEQ multiplex PCR, while the TCRdb copy is restricted to in-frame clones and leaves out a portion. The data show more than 300,000 clones, around four fifths seen once. Material: peripheral blood, obtained in a trial of Ad26.COV2.S vaccine versus placebo. Receptor source: a person aged 18 to 65 who received the Ad26.COV2.S COVID-19 vaccine or a placebo. CDR3s include the opening cysteine and the closing phenylalanine or tryptophan. A D gene is named only where the DNA matches it firmly. Only part of the rows carry a size: once, few, many, or a class if the clone is expanded.

j_call,d_call,clone_size,v_call,cdr3_aa,cdr3_nt
TRBJ1-5,TRBD1,-,TRBV6-4,CASTDFIWDSSRGNQPQHF,TGTGCCAGCACCGACTTCATATGGGACAGCTCGAGGGGCAATCAGCCCCAGCATTTT
TRBJ2-1,-,-,TRBV12-3/TRBV12-4,CASKGGNYNEQFF,TGTGCCAGCAAGGGGGGGAACTACAATGAGCAGTTCTTC
TRBJ1-4,TRBD1,-,TRBV27,CASSLRDRGYEKLFF,TGTGCCAGCAGTCTCCGGGACAGGGGATATGAAAAACTGTTTTTT
TRBJ1-6,-,few,TRBV6-6,CASSLGSYNSPLHF,TGTGCCAGCAGCCTCGGGTCCTATAATTCACCCCTCCACTTT
TRBJ2-6,-,-,TRBV18,CASSLEGTF,TGTGCCAGCTCCCTCGAAGGAACTTTC
TRBJ2-1,-,-,TRBV10-2,CASSEGFPYNEQFF,TGCGCCAGCAGTGAGGGCTTCCCCTACAATGAGCAGTTCTTC
TRBJ2-3,-,-,TRBV5-4,CASSLSSDTQYF,TGTGCCAGCAGCTTGAGTTCAGATACGCAGTATTTT
TRBJ2-5,-,-,TRBV7-3,CASSSGPSGGQETQYF,TGTGCCAGCAGCTCCGGTCCGTCTGGGGGCCAAGAGACCCAGTACTTC
TRBJ1-2,TRBD1,-,TRBV7-8,CASSFSISGQGPSGYTF,TGTGCCAGCAGCTTTTCTATTTCGGGACAGGGGCCTAGTGGCTACACCTTC
TRBJ2-3,TRBD1,-,TRBV5-4,CASRASRTGGGTDTQYF,TGTGCCAGCAGGGCGTCAAGGACAGGGGGAGGCACAGATACGCAGTATTTT
TRBJ2-1,TRBD1,few,TRBV5-1,CASSYGQVGEQFF,TGCGCCAGCAGCTATGGACAGGTCGGTGAGCAGTTCTTC
TRBJ1-4,TRBD1,once,TRBV7-9,CASSLGRTGGNEKLFF,TGTGCCAGCAGCTTGGGGCGGACAGGAGGGAATGAAAAACTGTTTTTT
TRBJ2-7,TRBD1,-,TRBV5-1,CASSGTGTGGDEQYF,TGCGCCAGCAGCGGAACCGGGACAGGGGGTGACGAGCAGTACTTC
TRBJ2-7,TRBD1,few,TRBV28,CASRPGQGYEQYF,TGTGCCAGCAGACCGGGACAGGGGTACGAGCAGTACTTC
TRBJ1-4,-,-,TRBV6-1,CASSGWDAVSRREKLFF,TGTGCCAGCAGTGGGTGGGACGCCGTATCTAGGAGGGAAAAACTGTTTTTT
TRBJ2-7,-,once,TRBV25-1,CASSDGTARQQYF,TGTGCCAGCAGTGACGGTACAGCCCGACAGCAGTACTTC
TRBJ1-6,-,-,TRBV11-2,CASARVENSPLHF,TGTGCCAGTGCGCGGGTAGAGAATTCACCCCTCCACTTT
TRBJ1-4,-,-,TRBV19,CASRTLKEKLFF,TGTGCCAGTCGCACCCTAAAGGAAAAACTGTTTTTT
TRBJ2-7,TRBD1,-,TRBV3-1/TRBV3-2,CASSRLSGTGDGEQYF,TGTGCCAGCAGCCGACTTTCCGGGACAGGGGATGGCGAGCAGTACTTC
TRBJ1-2,-,-,TRBV11-2,CASSLRRGAGSYGYTF,TGTGCCAGCAGCCTACGCCGGGGCGCTGGCTCTTATGGCTACACCTTC
TRBJ2-7,-,-,TRBV11-3,CASSSSLGGQQYF,TGTGCCAGCAGCTCCTCTTTGGGGGGACAGCAGTACTTC
TRBJ1-4,-,-,TRBV19,CASSMQTEKLFF,TGTGCCAGTAGTATGCAGACAGAAAAACTGTTTTTT
TRBJ1-3,-,-,TRBV19,CASTARNTIYF,TGTGCCAGTACCGCCCGAAACACCATATATTTT
TRBJ1-3,-,few,TRBV5-4,CASSFRGTDTIYF,TGTGCCAGCAGCTTCAGAGGGACGGACACCATATATTTT
TRBJ1-2,TRBD1,many,TRBV5-1,CASGPGQGVSGYTF,TGCGCCAGCGGACCTGGGCAGGGGGTGTCCGGCTACACCTTC
TRBJ2-7,-,-,TRBV10-3,CAIRAAQPSYEQYF,TGTGCCATCAGGGCAGCGCAACCCTCCTACGAGCAGTACTTC
TRBJ2-3,-,-,TRBV5-6,CASSLGTAGTDTQYF,TGTGCCAGCAGCTTGGGTACAGCGGGCACAGATACGCAGTATTTT
TRBJ1-2,-,-,TRBV24-1,CATSEQQGSGGYTF,TGTGCCACCAGTGAACAACAGGGAAGTGGAGGCTACACCTTC
TRBJ1-6,-,-,TRBV3-1/TRBV3-2,CASSLAMNLSPLHF,TGTGCCAGCAGCCTCGCGATGAATCTTTCACCCCTCCACTTT
TRBJ1-3,-,-,TRBV5-8,CASSLGTAVGNTIYF,TGTGCCAGCAGCTTAGGGACGGCCGTCGGAAACACCATATATTTT
TRBJ2-2,TRBD1,few,TRBV5-1,CASSLSRGPSGELFF,TGCGCCAGCAGCTTGAGCAGGGGGCCCAGCGGGGAGCTGTTTTTT
TRBJ1-2,TRBD1,-,TRBV15,CATGDSNSYGYTF,TGTGCCACCGGGGACAGCAATTCCTATGGCTACACCTTC
TRBJ2-2,TRBD2,-,TRBV4-1,CASSQFSSGGPANTGELFF,TGCGCCAGCAGCCAATTCTCTAGCGGGGGCCCCGCGAACACCGGGGAGCTGTTTTTT
TRBJ1-1,-,-,TRBV3-1/TRBV3-2,CASSQDGWEGAEAFF,TGTGCCAGCAGCCAAGACGGTTGGGAGGGCGCTGAAGCTTTCTTT
TRBJ2-7,-,-,TRBV11-2,CASSPRLDREGEQYF,TGTGCCAGCAGCCCTCGACTGGACAGGGAGGGCGAGCAGTACTTC
TRBJ2-3,-,-,TRBV28,CASSPNLGVKDTQYF,TGTGCCAGCAGTCCGAATTTGGGAGTTAAAGATACGCAGTATTTT
TRBJ2-1,-,-,TRBV7-9,CASSLLVTPYNEQFF,TGTGCCAGCAGCTTATTAGTTACCCCCTACAATGAGCAGTTCTTC
TRBJ2-2,-,few,TRBV19,CASRRGPYTGELFF,TGTGCCTCACGTCGGGGCCCCTACACCGGGGAGCTGTTTTTT
TRBJ2-1,-,-,TRBV28,CASDTSYNEQFF,TGTGCCAGCGACACCTCCTACAATGAGCAGTTCTTC
TRBJ2-3,TRBD2,-,TRBV19,CASSTRGRGTDTQYF,TGTGCCAGTAGTACCCGGGGGAGGGGCACAGATACGCAGTATTTT
TRBJ1-1,-,-,TRBV5-1,CASSLSGNGGTEAFF,TGCGCCAGCAGCTTGTCGGGGAATGGGGGAACTGAAGCTTTCTTT
TRBJ2-2,TRBD2,-,TRBV9,CASSPRLAGGTNTGELFF,TGTGCCAGCAGCCCTCGATTAGCGGGGGGCACGAACACCGGGGAGCTGTTTTTT
TRBJ1-6,-,-,TRBV13,CASSLTVGESPLHF,TGTGCCAGCAGCTTAACTGTGGGTGAATCACCCCTCCACTTT
TRBJ2-3,TRBD2,-,TRBV28,CASSLGGWYTQYF,TGTGCCAGCAGTTTGGGGGGGTGGTATACGCAGTATTTT
TRBJ1-3,-,-,TRBV7-9,CASSRNTIYF,TGTGCCAGCAGCCGAAACACCATATATTTT
TRBJ2-3,-,-,TRBV11-3,CASKETGITDTQYF,TGTGCCAGCAAAGAAACGGGGATCACAGATACGCAGTATTTT
TRBJ2-2,TRBD2,once,TRBV11-2,CASSLLAGGHTGELFF,TGTGCCAGCAGCTTACTAGCGGGGGGGCACACCGGGGAGCTGTTTTTT
TRBJ2-7,TRBD1,-,TRBV6-5,CASSLTGGREQYF,TGTGCCAGCAGTTTAACAGGGGGCCGCGAGCAGTACTTC
TRBJ2-1,TRBD2,-,TRBV11-3,CASSLEWTRDNEQFF,TGTGCCAGCAGCTTAGAGTGGACTAGAGACAATGAGCAGTTCTTC